These T cell receptor beta chains were read from a single sample in a study of blood T cell repertoires in COVID-19. Repertoires were generated with immunoSEQ multiplex PCR, while TCRdb's copy carries only in-frame clones and drops some. This table has approximately 90,000 clones, approximately 86% appearing once. Sequencing was performed on peripheral blood. The receptors were sampled from a man aged 55 to 69 with acute or convalescent COVID-19. Each CDR3 is given with its conserved first and last residue. The order of the fields is J gene, D gene, clone size, V gene, CDR3 protein, CDR3 DNA. A D gene is named only where the DNA matches it firmly. Only part of the rows carry a size: once, few, many, or a class if the clone is expanded.

TRBJ2-5 NA NA TRBV18 CASSPTGRTPMEYF TGTGCCAGCTCACCGACAGGACGTACCCCAATGGAGTACTTC
TRBJ2-5 NA NA TRBV4-3 CASSPSGQETQYF TGCGCCAGCAGCCCCAGCGGTCAAGAGACCCAGTACTTC
TRBJ2-5 NA NA TRBV7-8 CASSLRGQPKETQYF TGTGCCAGCAGCTTACGAGGGCAGCCCAAGGAGACCCAGTACTTC
TRBJ2-7 TRBD2 NA TRBV12-5 CASGFSGTSGVWDEQYF TGTGCTAGTGGTTTCTCCGGGACTAGCGGCGTTTGGGACGAGCAGTACTTC
TRBJ1-1 NA NA TRBV3-1/TRBV3-2 CASSLPDRNTEAFF TGTGCCAGCAGCCTCCCGGACAGGAACACTGAAGCTTTCTTT
TRBJ1-6 NA NA TRBV5-6 CASSLAYNSPLHF TGTGCCAGCAGCTTGGCGTATAATTCACCCCTCCACTTT
TRBJ2-1 TRBD1 NA TRBV11-2 CASSLGRTGSHEQFF TGTGCCAGCAGCTTGGGGAGGACAGGGTCCCATGAGCAGTTCTTC
TRBJ1-3 NA NA TRBV5-6 CASSPKALSSGNTIYF TGTGCCAGCAGCCCCAAGGCACTAAGCTCTGGAAACACCATATATTTT
TRBJ1-1 NA few TRBV6-5 CASPGRTEAFF TGTGCCAGCCCTGGCCGTACTGAAGCTTTCTTT
TRBJ2-3 NA NA TRBV7-2 CASSLEGRGNTDTQYF TGTGCCAGCAGCCTAGAGGGAAGGGGGAACACAGATACGCAGTATTTT
TRBJ1-1 NA NA TRBV5-6 CASSIPAGNTEAFF TGTGCCAGCAGCATACCCGCGGGGAACACTGAAGCTTTCTTT
TRBJ2-3 TRBD1 NA TRBV9 CASSVRTGHGTDTQYF TGTGCCAGCAGCGTTCGGACAGGGCACGGAACAGATACGCAGTATTTT
TRBJ1-6 NA few TRBV27 CASSSFNSPLHF TGTGCCAGCAGTTCCTTTAATTCACCCCTCCACTTT
TRBJ2-2 NA NA TRBV18 CASSPRTNPGTGELFF TGTGCCAGCTCACCGAGGACTAACCCCGGAACCGGGGAGCTGTTTTTT
TRBJ2-3 TRBD2 NA TRBV13 CASSLRGGDTQYF TGTGCCAGCAGCTTACGGGGGGGCGATACGCAGTATTTT
TRBJ1-2 NA NA TRBV6-2/TRBV6-3 CASSYSEALGYTF TGTGCCAGCAGTTACTCGGAGGCATTAGGCTACACCTTC
TRBJ2-7 TRBD2 NA TRBV19 CASRGGSIYEQYF TGTGCCAGTCGGGGCGGGAGTATTTACGAGCAGTACTTC
TRBJ2-7 NA NA TRBV7-2 CASSPEAATGYEQYF TGTGCCAGCAGCCCCGAAGCCGCCACGGGCTACGAGCAGTACTTC
TRBJ1-1 NA few TRBV9 CASSLTGITEAFF TGTGCCAGCAGCTTAACAGGGATCACTGAAGCTTTCTTT
TRBJ2-7 NA NA TRBV6-1 CASSEGPSVPLNF TGTGCCAGCAGTGAAGGCCCTAGCGTGCCCCTGAACTTC
TRBJ2-7 NA NA TRBV12-3/TRBV12-4 CASSLAVHEQYF TGTGCCAGCAGTTTAGCCGTTCACGAGCAGTACTTC
TRBJ2-7 NA NA TRBV1 CTSSQDRLALTYEQYF TGCACCAGCAGCCAAGATCGGCTAGCGCTAACCTACGAGCAGTACTTC
TRBJ1-2 NA NA TRBV19 CASRTLQDNYGYTF TGTGCCAGTAGGACCCTACAGGACAACTATGGCTACACCTTC
TRBJ1-1 NA NA TRBV28 CASSEGATEAFF TGTGCCAGCTCGGAGGGTGCAACTGAAGCTTTCTTT
TRBJ2-5 TRBD1 NA TRBV30 CAWSVGTGGRETQYF TGTGCCTGGAGTGTTGGGACAGGGGGCAGGGAGACCCAGTACTTC
TRBJ1-4 NA NA TRBV6-2/TRBV6-3 CASSFDRPDRSKLFF TGTGCCAGCAGTTTTGACAGGCCGGACAGAAGTAAACTGTTTTTT
TRBJ1-6 NA NA TRBV5-1 CASSLAGVSPLHF TGCGCCAGCAGCTTGGCCGGGGTCTCACCCCTCCACTTT
TRBJ2-2 NA NA TRBV3-1/TRBV3-2 CASSQGASTGELFF TGTGCCAGCAGCCAAGGGGCGAGTACCGGGGAGCTGTTTTTT
TRBJ2-3 TRBD2 NA TRBV30 CAWSGGTAGGFTDTQYF TGTGCCTGGAGTGGGGGAACTGCGGGGGGGTTCACAGATACGCAGTATTTT
TRBJ1-2 NA once TRBV29-1 CSVVVWGAKFGYTF TGCAGCGTCGTCGTTTGGGGCGCGAAGTTCGGCTACACCTTC
TRBJ2-2 TRBD1 NA TRBV4-2 CASSHPGQGNTGELFF TGTGCCAGCAGCCACCCGGGACAGGGGAACACCGGGGAGCTGTTTTTT
TRBJ1-1 NA NA TRBV11-3 CASSLQAQGEAFF TGTGCCAGCAGCTTACAGGCGCAGGGAGAAGCTTTCTTT
TRBJ2-2 NA NA TRBV21-1 CASSKESRTSGKPNTGELFF TGTGCCAGCAGCAAAGAGAGTAGGACTAGCGGGAAACCGAACACCGGGGAGCTGTTTTTT
TRBJ2-1 TRBD2 NA TRBV7-8 CASSLGTSAIRNEQFF TGTGCCAGCAGCTTGGGGACTAGCGCAATTCGTAATGAGCAGTTCTTC
TRBJ2-7 NA NA TRBV2 CASRVERRREQYF TGTGCCAGCAGGGTGGAGCGGCGGCGGGAGCAGTACTTC
TRBJ2-1 TRBD2 NA TRBV29-1 CSVEDLQDWASGSNVYNEQFF TGCAGCGTTGAAGATCTTCAGGACTGGGCTAGCGGGAGTAATGTTTACAATGAGCAGTTCTTC
TRBJ2-5 NA NA TRBV11-2 CASSVTGGWETQYF TGTGCCAGCAGCGTAACCGGAGGTTGGGAGACCCAGTACTTC
TRBJ1-1 TRBD1 NA TRBV5-8 CASSFDRVGQGSTEAFF TGTGCCAGCAGCTTCGACAGGGTAGGCCAAGGGAGCACTGAAGCTTTCTTT
TRBJ2-1 TRBD2 NA TRBV5-3 CARSGRASGYNEQFF TGTGCCAGAAGCGGCAGGGCTAGCGGCTACAATGAGCAGTTCTTC
TRBJ2-7 TRBD1 NA TRBV6-5 CASSFARTGGPEQYF TGTGCCAGCAGTTTCGCCCGGACAGGGGGCCCCGAGCAGTACTTC
TRBJ1-2 NA NA TRBV27 CASRNNWGYTF TGTGCCAGCAGAAACAATTGGGGCTACACCTTC
TRBJ2-1 TRBD1 NA TRBV11-2 CASSFSTGANEQFF TGTGCCAGCAGCTTTTCGACAGGGGCCAATGAGCAGTTCTTC
TRBJ2-3 TRBD2 NA TRBV5-1 CASSLTLTSGIPDTQYF TGCGCCAGCAGCTTGACTTTAACTAGCGGGATCCCAGATACGCAGTATTTT